This TCR beta chain is drawn from a study of response to subunit inactivated influenza vaccine. Trimming pared 3 bases from V and 9 bases from J, leaving 16 bases between. The CDR3 sequence is 14 residues long. The germline V gene encodes CDR1 SGHRS and CDR2 YFSETQ. TCRdb used MiXCR to reprocess the RT-PCR reads, holding one entry per CDR3 protein. The sample has about half a million distinct CDR3 sequences, approximately 7.1% seen once; the top ten hold over 10%. Sequencing used PBMCs from blood, obtained around 25 months after vaccination. The chain uses TRBV5-1 and TRBJ2-1, with D perhaps matching TRBD2 (5 bases). This TCR derives from a man between 45 and 75 years old who received an inactivated influenza vaccine. CDR3 bases: TGCGCCAGCAGCTGGCGCGGATCTGCGGGTGAGCAGTTCTTC. This sequence encodes CASSWRGSAGEQFF.